One and the same sample provided the 30 T cell receptor beta chains below, sequenced in a study of blood T cell repertoires in COVID-19. Using immunoSEQ multiplex PCR, the repertoire was profiled, and TCRdb retains in-frame clones only, with some absent. The sample consists of about 210,000 clones, approximately 84% of them appearing once. Sequences were obtained from peripheral blood. The receptors here all came from a woman in her forties or fifties with active or convalescent COVID-19.

The chain has TRBV5-1 and TRBJ1-4; D uncertain. The germline V and J ends were trimmed by 3 bases and 3 bases, with 15 bases remaining between them. Germline values: CDR1 SGHRS, CDR2 YFSETQ. The CDR3 is made up of 16 amino acids. DNA of the CDR3: TGCGCCAGCAGCTATGGGCCGCGGGGTGCTAATGAAAAACTGTTTTTT. It codes for CASSYGPRGANEKLFF.

The chain joins TRBV5-3 to TRBJ2-3; 7 bases line up with TRBD2. TRBV5-3 is recorded as an ORF, its role being uncertain. There are 13 residues in the CDR3. Trimming took 8 bases from V and 4 from J; bases not matched to a gene: 7. This chain's CDR3 is CASRAGTADTQYF. Written as DNA, the CDR3 is TGTGCCAGCCGAGCGGGAACGGCAGATACGCAGTATTTT.

In this sample, this clone turned up a few times. V and J are TRBV7-9 and TRBJ1-4, with TRBD1 matching 11 bases. This CDR3 has 16 amino acids. Germline values: CDR1 SEHNR, CDR2 FQNEAQ (reference sequence). The trim removed 5 bases at V and 4 bases at J, leaving 6 bases unmatched. The CDR3 sequence: CASSPGQGAGNEKLFF. CDR3 DNA sequence: TGTGCCAGCAGCCCCGGACAGGGGGCGGGTAATGAAAAACTGTTTTTT.

The chain has TRBV6-5 and TRBJ2-2; 12 nucleotides match TRBD2. V was pared by 8 bases and J by 7 bases, with 8 bases of the junction left unmatched. This CDR3 has 15 amino acids. Germline V lookup: CDR1 MNHEY, CDR2 SVGAGI. This CDR3 is CASGYRLAGVGELFF. Written as DNA, the CDR3 is TGTGCCAGCGGGTACCGACTAGCGGGGGTCGGGGAGCTGTTTTTT.

The chain couples TRBV27 to TRBJ1-2; 9 positions match TRBD1. Germline values: CDR1 MNHEY, CDR2 SMNVEV (reference sequence). The CDR3 totals 14 residues. J gave up 3 bases and V 9 bases, and 8 bases lay outside the gene matches. The DNA for the CDR3 is TGTGCCAGACGGGACAGGGCAGAGGACTATGGCTACACCTTC. It codes for CARRDRAEDYGYTF.

The chain uses TRBV6-5 and TRBJ1-3, with D tentatively TRBD1 (6 bases). CDR3 length: 14 amino acids. The germline V gene has CDR1 MNHEY and CDR2 SVGAGI. V lost 0 bases and J 3 bases, leaving 6 bases between the germline ends. DNA for the CDR3: TGTGCCAGCAGTTACTCGGACAGTGGAAACACCATATATTTT. Amino acids: CASSYSDSGNTIYF.

The chain couples TRBV5-1 to TRBJ2-5, with D possibly being TRBD2 (7 bases). Trimming took off 5 bases at V and 3 bases at J, with 11 bases between the two ends. Germline V CDR1 and CDR2: SGHRS, YFSETQ. This CDR3 has 13 amino acids. Written as DNA, the CDR3 is TGCGCCAGCAGTAGGGGGGGCGAAGAGACCCAGTACTTC. As protein: CASSRGGEETQYF.

The chain has TRBV24-1 and TRBJ2-3, with a tentative D call TRBD2 (7 bases). This CDR3 spans 14 amino acids. Germline V CDR1 and CDR2: KGHDR, SFDVKD. V was trimmed by 9 bases and J by 11 bases, leaving 23 bases between them. CDR3 in amino acids: CATESLAARGGQYF. The DNA of the CDR3 is TGTGCCACCGAATCCCTAGCGGCCCGAGGGGGGCAGTATTTT.

This clone was seen a single time. The V call is TRBV12-5, the J call TRBJ1-2; 11 positions agree with TRBD1. J was trimmed by 5 bases and V by 2 bases; bases with no gene match: 1. This CDR3 comprises 14 residues. Germline V gene lookup returns CDR1 LGHNT and CDR2 FRNRAP. The chain's CDR3 is CASGLRDRGYGYTF. The CDR3 nucleotides are TGTGCTAGTGGTTTGAGGGACAGGGGGTATGGCTACACCTTC.

V is TRBV5-4 and J is TRBJ2-1; 7 nucleotides match TRBD2. Germline CDR1 and CDR2: SGHNT and YYREEE (reference sequence). The CDR3 consists of 13 residues. Trimming cost V 3 bases and J 6 bases; bases outside gene matches: 3. The CDR3 loop reads CASSSGGGNEQFF. CDR3 bases: TGTGCCAGCAGCTCGGGGGGTGGCAATGAGCAGTTCTTC.

The V gene is TRBV10-3, the J gene TRBJ2-1, with D perhaps matching TRBD2 (5 bases). With 6 bases removed from V and 10 bases from J, the gap between germline ends came to 16 bases. The CDR3 covers 13 residues. Germline-derived CDR1 and CDR2 are ENHRY and SYGVKD. CDR3 region: CAISPLDFREQFF. The DNA of the CDR3 is TGTGCCATCAGCCCACTAGATTTCAGAGAGCAGTTCTTC.

This clone was observed a handful of times. The chain combines TRBV7-2 with TRBJ1-5, with a possible D match to TRBD1 (5 bases). Germline CDR1 reads SGHTA; CDR2 reads FQGNSA. CDR3 length: 14 residues. Trimming removed 5 bases at V and 2 bases at J, with 10 bases between. The DNA for the CDR3 is TGTGCCAGCAGCCGTGGGGGGGGCAATCAGCCCCAGCATTTT. This sequence encodes CASSRGGGNQPQHF.

V gene TRBV5-1 combines with J gene TRBJ2-7, with TRBD1 identical over 11 bases. Germline lookup yields CDR1 SGHRS and CDR2 YFSETQ. This CDR3 spans 15 amino acids. The trim removed 3 bases at V and 7 bases at J, leaving 9 bases unmatched. CDR3 amino acids: CASSSRTGGAGEQYF. In DNA, the CDR3 is TGCGCCAGCAGCTCCCGGACAGGGGGCGCGGGAGAGCAGTACTTC.

This clone was recorded at least ten times. This chain connects TRBV20-1 to TRBJ1-1; D call uncertain. The V end lost 2 bases, the J end lost 7 bases, and 8 bases lay between the germline ends. Germline-derived CDR1 and CDR2 are DFQATT and SNEGSKA (reference sequence). This CDR3 comprises 11 residues. For the CDR3, the DNA is TGCAGTGCTAGACCCGCCAGTGAAGCTTTCTTT. Protein: CSARPASEAFF.

This clone was picked up a small number of times. Other DNA sequences of this sample code for an identical CDR3. This chain connects TRBV2 to TRBJ1-2; 7 bases map to TRBD1. The germline V gene has CDR1 SNHLY and CDR2 FYNNEI. V lost 4 bases, J lost 0 bases, and 2 bases stayed unmatched. The CDR3 consists of 14 residues. The CDR3 spells CASSGQGTNYGYTF. The CDR3 nucleotides are TGTGCCAGCAGTGGACAGGGTACTAACTATGGCTACACCTTC.

This rearrangement joins TRBV28 to TRBJ1-4; weak D call: TRBD1 (6 bases). The CDR3 sequence is 13 residues long. Germline CDR1 and CDR2: MDHEN and SYDVKM. The germline V and J ends were trimmed by 6 bases and 8 bases, with 13 bases remaining between them. Here the CDR3 DNA reads TGTGCCAGCAGCACAGGGTCAAACGAAAAACTGTTTTTT. Residues: CASSTGSNEKLFF.

V is TRBV29-1 and J is TRBJ2-3; D is possibly TRBD2 (6 bases). The CDR3 totals 15 residues. Trimming shortened V by 7 bases and J by 4 bases, and 21 bases separated the two germline ends. Germline CDR1 SQVTM, CDR2 ANQGSEA. The CDR3: CSGSERRGEADTQYF. CDR3 bases: TGCAGCGGGAGTGAGCGAAGAGGGGAGGCAGATACGCAGTATTTT.

The chain combines TRBV18 with TRBJ2-5; D uncertain. There are 13 residues in the CDR3. Trimming pared 3 bases from V and 3 bases from J, leaving 8 bases between. CDR1 and CDR2 from the germline V gene are KGHSH and LQKENI. The CDR3 nucleotides read TGTGCCAGCTCACCCAAGCTGGAAGAGACCCAGTACTTC. Residues: CASSPKLEETQYF.

The chain employs TRBV10-3 and TRBJ1-1; 7 nucleotides line up with TRBD1. The germline CDR1 and CDR2 sequences are ENHRY and SYGVKD. The CDR3 totals 14 residues. The trim removed 6 bases at V and 5 bases at J, leaving 9 bases unmatched. The CDR3 nucleotides are TGTGCCATCAGGCTAGACAGGGCGGGAACTGAAGCTTTCTTT. Encoded protein: CAIRLDRAGTEAFF.

V gene TRBV29-1 combines with J gene TRBJ2-3; D is ambiguous. The CDR3 loop spans 12 amino acids. In germline, CDR1 is SQVTM, CDR2 ANQGSEA. V gave up 4 bases and J gave up 5 bases, with 10 bases separating them. Here the CDR3 reads CSVVLAKDTQYF. As DNA, the CDR3 is TGCAGCGTTGTGCTCGCGAAAGATACGCAGTATTTT.

The V gene is TRBV4-2, the J gene TRBJ1-1; 10 nucleotides agree with TRBD1. Unmatched junction bases numbered 7, after V lost 4 bases and J lost 5 bases. In germline, CDR1 is LGHNA, CDR2 YNFKEQ. The CDR3 totals 15 residues. CDR3 nucleotides: TGTGCCAGCAGCCCAATTCGGGACAGGGGAACTGAAGCTTTCTTT. Protein: CASSPIRDRGTEAFF.

CDR3 loop: CASSQDPTSSDTQYF. CDR3 nucleotides: TGTGCCAGCAGCCAAGATCCGACTAGTTCCGATACGCAGTATTTT. The V gene is TRBV4-2, the J gene TRBJ2-3; tentative D call: TRBD2 (6 bases). Germline CDR1 is LGHNA and CDR2 is YNFKEQ. Trimming took off 0 bases at V and 6 bases at J, with 13 bases between the two ends. The CDR3 extends over 15 amino acids.

This clone was observed a single time. CDR3 nucleotides: TGTGCCAGCAGTTTTGCGGGGGACGGCTACACCTTC. Translation gives CASSFAGDGYTF. This chain connects TRBV27 to TRBJ1-2; TRBD1 might be the D (5 bases). This CDR3 has 12 amino acids. Germline loops: CDR1 MNHEY, CDR2 SMNVEV (reference sequence). V was trimmed by 3 bases and J by 8 bases, leaving 10 bases between them.

The chain is built from TRBV23-1 and TRBJ2-1, with TRBD1 matching 7 bases. TRBV23-1 counts as an open reading frame of uncertain function. After removal of 7 bases from V and 0 bases from J, the junction contained 12 bases not matched to a gene. The CDR3 runs to 17 residues. CDR3 coding DNA: TGCGCCAGCAATCAGACAGGGCAATTCCCCTCCTACAATGAGCAGTTCTTC. Amino acids: CASNQTGQFPSYNEQFF.

The J gene is TRBJ1-3, the V gene TRBV28; D not certain. CDR1 is MDHEN, CDR2 SYDVKM, per germline. The CDR3 loop spans 15 amino acids. V was shortened by 7 bases and J by 3 bases, with 16 bases between the two germline ends. The DNA of the CDR3 is TGTGCCAGCAACCATCCCGGAACGGGTGGAAACACCATATATTTT. This gives the protein CASNHPGTGGNTIYF.

The chain joins TRBV28 to TRBJ1-5, with 7 bases matching TRBD1. The V segment lost 5 bases and the J segment 6 bases; nucleotides outside the gene matches: 7. This CDR3 comprises 14 residues. Germline loops: CDR1 MDHEN, CDR2 SYDVKM. The CDR3 nucleotides are TGTGCCAGCAGTCGACAGGGTAATAGTCAGCCCCAGCATTTT. Protein product: CASSRQGNSQPQHF.

This clone has more than one count but fewer than ten. This sequence joins TRBV2 and TRBJ2-3, with 7 bases matching TRBD2. The CDR3 totals 14 residues. V lost 4 bases and J lost 1; bases outside the gene matches: 2. The germline V gene has CDR1 SNHLY and CDR2 FYNNEI. The CDR3 DNA is TGTGCCAGCAGTGGTGGGAGGGGCACAGATACGCAGTATTTT. Translating it yields CASSGGRGTDTQYF. The whole variable domain, remainder taken from reference TRBV2 and TRBJ2-3, is EPEVTQTPSHQVTQMGQEVILRCVPISNHLYFYWYRQILGQKVEFLVSFYNNEISEKSEIFDDQFSVERPDGSNFTLKIRSTKLEDSAMYFCASSGGRGTDTQYFGPGTRLTVL.

V and J are TRBV6-5 and TRBJ1-5; D is uncertain. The CDR3 loop spans 14 amino acids. V lost 8 bases to trimming and J lost 6 bases, with 17 bases between them. The germline gives CDR1 MNHEY, CDR2 SVGAGI. The CDR3 DNA sequence: TGTGCCAGCCACCCGGCTGGGCATCCTCAGCCCCAGCATTTT. Encoded protein: CASHPAGHPQPQHF.

The J gene is TRBJ2-1, the V gene TRBV19; tentatively, D is TRBD1 (6 bases). V was shortened by 2 bases and J by 10 bases, with 12 bases between the two germline ends. The CDR3 covers 13 residues. From germline, CDR1 is LNHDA and CDR2 SQIVND (reference sequence). CDR3 loop: CASSINTGLEQFF. The CDR3 DNA sequence: TGTGCCAGTAGTATAAATACAGGGCTAGAGCAGTTCTTC.

The rearrangement joins TRBV7-2 to TRBJ2-1; 12 bases are shared with TRBD2. Germline CDR1 is SGHTA and CDR2 is FQGNSA. CDR3 size: 15 residues. The J segment lost 7 bases and the V segment lost 5 bases, leaving 6 bases of the junction unmatched. This CDR3 reads CASSVRGLAGNEQFF. The DNA of the CDR3 is TGTGCCAGCAGCGTACGCGGACTAGCGGGGAATGAGCAGTTCTTC.